This T cell receptor beta chain was found in a study of glioma-infiltrating T cells after dendritic cell vaccination. Looking at the study overall: Glioblastoma patients came from Phase I and II dendritic cell vaccination trials.

TCRdb's copy holds only in-frame clones and misses some; the assay was immunoSEQ multiplex PCR. The profile shows 95,000 or so clones, 70% to 90% of them singletons. Germline assignment: CDR1 LNHDA and CDR2 SQIVND (reference sequence). The V segment lost 5 bases and the J segment 0 bases; nucleotides outside the gene matches: 5. The CDR3 covers 15 residues. The sequence was collected from a human donor with glioblastoma. The sequenced sample was blood, obtained before dendritic cell vaccination. The genes are TRBV19 and TRBJ2-7; the match to TRBD1 covers 9 bases. The CDR3 DNA sequence: TGTGCCAGTAGTTCGACAGGGGGGACCTCCTACGAGCAGTACTTC. It translates to CASSSTGGTSYEQYF.